What follows are 14 T cell receptor beta chains derived from one specimen sequenced in a study of CD8+ T cells in alopecia areata. Treatment indicated: oral pan-JAK inhibitor, 5-10 mg twice daily. Sequencing templates came from extracted RNA that was reverse transcribed into cDNA. Clones were read by immunoSEQ multiplex PCR, and TCRdb kept only the in-frame ones, dropping some. Of 110,000 to 150,000 clones listed, approximately 86% are singletons. Here the sequenced sample was CD8+ T cells sorted from blood, taken at week 4, from a patient treated with tofacitinib. These receptors were taken from a human donor with alopecia areata.

The V call is TRBV27, the J call TRBJ2-3; D is uncertain. V lost 4 bases and J 1 base, leaving 9 bases between the germline ends. This CDR3 is 14 amino acids long. CDR1 and CDR2 from the germline V gene are MNHEY and SMNVEV (reference sequence). The DNA for the CDR3 is TGTGCCAGCAGTTCTTACGGAGGCACAGATACGCAGTATTTT. It specifies CASSSYGGTDTQYF.

The chain links TRBV5-4 to TRBJ2-3; 8 positions match TRBD1. The trim removed 4 bases at V and 3 bases at J, leaving 7 bases unmatched. Looked up from germline, CDR1 is SGHNT and CDR2 is YYREEE (reference sequence). This CDR3 region has 15 residues. As DNA, the CDR3 is TGTGCCAGCAGCCCGGACAGGGAGGTAACAGATACGCAGTATTTT. Translated: CASSPDREVTDTQYF.

This sequence joins TRBV9 and TRBJ1-5, with a possible D match to TRBD1 (5 bases). V lost 7 bases, J lost 3 bases, and 11 bases lay in between. In germline, CDR1 is SGDLS, CDR2 YYNGEE. The CDR3 spans 13 residues. CDR3 in amino acids: CASGDSSNQPQHF. DNA for the CDR3: TGTGCCAGCGGTGACAGTTCCAATCAGCCCCAGCATTTT. The variable domain in full, with the rest retrieved from reference TRBV9 and TRBJ1-5, is DSGVTQTPKHLITATGQRVTLRCSPRSGDLSVYWYQQSLDQGLQFLIQYYNGEERAKGNILERFSAQQFPDLHSELNLSSLELGDSALYFCASGDSSNQPQHFGDGTRLSIL.

The chain carries TRBV7-9 and TRBJ1-2; 7 positions agree with TRBD1. V lost 1 base, J lost 8 bases, and 4 bases stayed unmatched. The CDR3 spans 13 residues. Germline CDR1 and CDR2: SEHNR and FQNEAQ (reference sequence). The CDR3 DNA is TGTGCCAGCAGCTTAGGGAAAGGGGGCGGCTACACCTTC. It yields the protein CASSLGKGGGYTF.

This clone was seen a handful of times. The V call is TRBV4-1, the J call TRBJ2-1, with TRBD2 as a possible D gene (6 bases). V gave up 4 bases and J gave up 5 bases, with 15 bases separating them. The CDR3 runs 15 residues. CDR1 is MGHRA, CDR2 YSYEKL, per germline. The CDR3 loop reads CASSLWGELDNEQFF. The CDR3 DNA is TGCGCCAGCAGCCTATGGGGGGAGCTGGACAATGAGCAGTTCTTC.

There are a few counts of this clone. This rearrangement joins TRBV30 to TRBJ2-1; unclear D gene. Germline V lookup: CDR1 GTSNPN, CDR2 SVGIG (reference sequence). The CDR3 loop spans 11 amino acids. V lost 2 bases and J lost 7, with 6 bases in between. The DNA of the CDR3 is TGTGCCTGGAGTATCCAAAATGAGCAGTTCTTC. It translates to CAWSIQNEQFF.

This clone was detected only a few times. The CDR3 sequence is CASSLGPELTYNEQFF. The CDR3 nucleotides read TGTGCCAGCAGCTTGGGCCCGGAACTGACCTACAATGAGCAGTTCTTC. This chain links TRBV7-2 with TRBJ2-1; D is ambiguous. This CDR3 comprises 16 residues. Germline CDR1 reads SGHTA; CDR2 reads FQGNSA. Trimming removed 3 bases at V and 2 bases at J, with 14 bases between.

The sample holds one count of this clone. J is TRBJ2-1 and V is TRBV29-1, with 9 bases aligning to TRBD2. There are 15 residues in the CDR3. With V trimmed by 1 base and J by 10 bases, 11 bases remained unmatched. Germline CDR1 is SQVTM and CDR2 is ANQGSEA. The CDR3 here is CSVEVEGLASWEQFF. In nucleotides, the CDR3 is TGCAGCGTTGAAGTGGAGGGACTAGCCTCATGGGAGCAGTTCTTC.

This chain links TRBV4-1 with TRBJ2-7, with D possibly being TRBD1 or TRBD2 (5 bases each). The V and J ends lost 4 bases and 2 bases respectively, with 15 bases between them. CDR1 and CDR2 from the germline V gene are MGHRA and YSYEKL. The CDR3 sequence is 15 residues long. This chain's CDR3 is CASSPLDSLTYEQYF. CDR3 bases: TGCGCCAGCAGCCCACTAGACAGTTTAACCTACGAGCAGTACTTC.

To note about this clone: Other DNA sequences in this sample translate to the same CDR3. The chain carries TRBV27 and TRBJ2-1, with D unclear. CDR1 is MNHEY and CDR2 is SMNVEV in the germline V gene (reference sequence). This CDR3 contains 11 residues. V shed 6 bases and J shed 4 bases, with 4 bases lying between them. The CDR3 bases are TGTGCCAGCAGGAGATACAATGAGCAGTTCTTC. This encodes CASRRYNEQFF.

J is TRBJ1-5 and V is TRBV6-4; no reliable D call. The length of the CDR3 is 13 residues. CDR1 MRHNA and CDR2 SNTAGT come from the germline V gene. V was shortened by 3 bases and J by 0 bases, with 3 bases between the two germline ends. CDR3 sequence (DNA): TGTGCCAGCAGTGAGGGTAGCAATCAGCCCCAGCATTTT. This encodes CASSEGSNQPQHF.

The genes are TRBV27 and TRBJ1-5, with D possibly being TRBD1 (5 bases). CDR1 is MNHEY and CDR2 is SMNVEV in the germline V gene (reference sequence). V lost 3 bases and J lost 7, with 10 bases in between. The length of the CDR3 is 13 residues. CDR3 sequence (DNA): TGTGCCAGCAGTTTGGCAGGGAGCCAGCCCCAGCATTTT. This sequence encodes CASSLAGSQPQHF.

The V and J genes are TRBV10-3 and TRBJ2-1, with TRBD2 identical over 10 bases. The germline V gene has CDR1 ENHRY and CDR2 SYGVKD. This CDR3 is 14 amino acids long. J lost 7 bases, V lost 8 bases, and 8 bases had no gene match. CDR3 sequence reads: CAIGGTSDLNEQFF. DNA for the CDR3: TGTGCCATCGGCGGGACTAGCGACTTAAATGAGCAGTTCTTC.

The DNA of the CDR3 is TGCGCCAGCAGCTTGGTATTAGGCAGACTGGACGAGCAGTACTTC. It codes for CASSLVLGRLDEQYF. The V and J genes are TRBV5-1 and TRBJ2-7; D is ambiguous. V shed 0 bases and J shed 5 bases, with 15 bases lying between them. The germline V gene encodes CDR1 SGHRS and CDR2 YFSETQ. The length of the CDR3 is 15 residues.